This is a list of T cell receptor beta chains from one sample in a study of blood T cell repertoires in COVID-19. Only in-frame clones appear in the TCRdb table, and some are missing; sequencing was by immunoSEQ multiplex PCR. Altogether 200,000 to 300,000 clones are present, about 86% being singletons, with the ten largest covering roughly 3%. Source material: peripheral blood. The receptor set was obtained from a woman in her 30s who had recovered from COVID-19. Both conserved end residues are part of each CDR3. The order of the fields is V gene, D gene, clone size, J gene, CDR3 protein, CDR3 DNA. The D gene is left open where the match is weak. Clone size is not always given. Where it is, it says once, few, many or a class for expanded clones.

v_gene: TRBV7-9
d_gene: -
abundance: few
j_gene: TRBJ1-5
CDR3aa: CASSLSSDQPQHF
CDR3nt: TGTGCCAGCAGCTTATCGTCCGATCAGCCCCAGCATTTT

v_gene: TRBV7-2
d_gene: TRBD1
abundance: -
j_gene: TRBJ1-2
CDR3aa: CASSLRQGANYGYTF
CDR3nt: TGTGCCAGCAGCTTACGACAGGGGGCGAACTATGGCTACACCTTC

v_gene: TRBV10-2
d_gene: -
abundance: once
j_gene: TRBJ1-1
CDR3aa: CASRPQSNTEAFF
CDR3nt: TGCGCCAGCAGGCCACAGTCGAACACTGAAGCTTTCTTT

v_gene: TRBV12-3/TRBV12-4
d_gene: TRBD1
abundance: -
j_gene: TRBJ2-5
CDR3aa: CASSLGQGETQYF
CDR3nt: TGTGCCAGCAGTTTGGGACAGGGTGAGACCCAGTACTTC

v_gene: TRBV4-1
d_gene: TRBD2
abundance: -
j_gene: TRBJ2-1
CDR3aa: CASSQDQVAGGRPYNEQFF
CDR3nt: TGCGCCAGCAGCCAAGATCAGGTAGCGGGGGGGCGTCCCTACAATGAGCAGTTCTTC

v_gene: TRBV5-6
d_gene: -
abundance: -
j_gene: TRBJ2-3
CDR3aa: CASSLGAGTDTQYF
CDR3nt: TGTGCCAGCAGCTTGGGCGCGGGCACAGATACGCAGTATTTT

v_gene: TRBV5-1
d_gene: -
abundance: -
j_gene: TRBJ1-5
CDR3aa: CASSPGWGEQPQHF
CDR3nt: TGCGCCAGCAGCCCTGGATGGGGCGAACAGCCCCAGCATTTT

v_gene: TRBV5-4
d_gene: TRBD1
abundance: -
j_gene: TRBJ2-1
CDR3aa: CASSLGQGGYNEQFF
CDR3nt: TGTGCCAGCAGCTTGGGACAGGGGGGGTACAATGAGCAGTTCTTC

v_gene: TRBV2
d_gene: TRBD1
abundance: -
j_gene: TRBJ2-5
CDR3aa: CASTIDRGRETQYF
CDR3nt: TGTGCCAGTACAATTGACAGGGGGCGAGAGACCCAGTACTTC

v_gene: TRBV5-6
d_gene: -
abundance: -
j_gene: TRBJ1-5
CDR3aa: CASSLVANSNQPQHF
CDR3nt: TGTGCCAGCAGCTTGGTAGCCAATAGCAATCAGCCCCAGCATTTT

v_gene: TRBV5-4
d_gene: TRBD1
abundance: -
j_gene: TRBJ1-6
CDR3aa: CASSDPRDRGGNSPLHF
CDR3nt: TGTGCCAGCAGCGATCCCAGAGACAGGGGGGGGAATTCACCCCTCCACTTT

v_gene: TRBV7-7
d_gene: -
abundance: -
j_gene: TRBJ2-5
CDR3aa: CASSRSGDGETQYF
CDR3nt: TGTGCCAGCAGCCGGTCGGGGGACGGAGAGACCCAGTACTTC

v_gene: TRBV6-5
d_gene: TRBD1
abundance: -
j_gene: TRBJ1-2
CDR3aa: CASSYIPTGTYGYTF
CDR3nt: TGTGCCAGCAGTTACATTCCGACAGGGACCTATGGCTACACCTTC

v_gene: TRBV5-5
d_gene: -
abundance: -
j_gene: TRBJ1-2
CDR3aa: CASRPRGNYGYTF
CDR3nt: TGTGCCAGCAGACCGAGAGGGAACTATGGCTACACCTTC

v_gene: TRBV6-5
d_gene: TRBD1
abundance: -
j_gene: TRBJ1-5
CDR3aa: CASRTGPNQPQHF
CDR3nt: TGTGCCAGCAGGACAGGGCCTAATCAGCCCCAGCATTTT

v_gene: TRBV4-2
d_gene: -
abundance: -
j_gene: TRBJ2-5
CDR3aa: CASSRPGGVQETQYF
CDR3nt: TGTGCCAGCAGCCGGCCGGGCGGGGTACAAGAGACCCAGTACTTC

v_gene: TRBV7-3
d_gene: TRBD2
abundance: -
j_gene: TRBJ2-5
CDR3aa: CASSKLAGDETQYF
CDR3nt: TGTGCCAGCAGCAAACTAGCGGGGGACGAGACCCAGTACTTC

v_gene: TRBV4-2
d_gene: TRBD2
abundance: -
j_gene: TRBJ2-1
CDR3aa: CASSQDTGGAYNEQFF
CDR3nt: TGTGCCAGCAGCCAAGATACGGGGGGAGCCTACAATGAGCAGTTCTTC

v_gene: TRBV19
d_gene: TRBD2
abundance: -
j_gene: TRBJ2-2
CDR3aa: CASSSGGIAGELFF
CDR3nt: TGTGCCAGTAGTAGCGGGGGTATTGCCGGGGAGCTGTTTTTT

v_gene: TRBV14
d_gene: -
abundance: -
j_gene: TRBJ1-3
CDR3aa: CASSPRDMSSGNTIYF
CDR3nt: TGTGCCAGCAGCCCTCGGGACATGAGCTCTGGAAACACCATATATTTT

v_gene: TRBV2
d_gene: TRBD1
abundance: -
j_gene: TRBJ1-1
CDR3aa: CASSALQGSTEAFF
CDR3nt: TGTGCCAGCAGTGCCTTACAGGGGAGCACTGAAGCTTTCTTT

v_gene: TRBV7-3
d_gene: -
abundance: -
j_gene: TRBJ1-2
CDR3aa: CASSPGATSRVGYTF
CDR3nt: TGTGCCAGCAGCCCTGGAGCCACCAGCAGAGTTGGCTACACCTTC

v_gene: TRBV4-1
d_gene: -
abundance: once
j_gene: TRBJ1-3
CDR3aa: CASSEGNTIYF
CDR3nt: TGCGCCAGCAGTGAGGGAAACACCATATATTTT

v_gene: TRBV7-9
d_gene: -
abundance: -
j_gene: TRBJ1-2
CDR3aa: CASSQGEDANYGYTF
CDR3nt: TGTGCCAGCAGCCAAGGGGAGGACGCTAACTATGGCTACACCTTC

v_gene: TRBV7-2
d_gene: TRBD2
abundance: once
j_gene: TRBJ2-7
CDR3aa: CASSPLRLAGGPDEQYF
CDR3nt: TGTGCCAGCAGCCCTCTCCGACTAGCGGGGGGGCCGGACGAGCAGTACTTC

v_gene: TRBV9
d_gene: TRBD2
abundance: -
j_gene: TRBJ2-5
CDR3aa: CASSVEGLEQETQYF
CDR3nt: TGTGCCAGCAGCGTAGAGGGACTAGAGCAAGAGACCCAGTACTTC

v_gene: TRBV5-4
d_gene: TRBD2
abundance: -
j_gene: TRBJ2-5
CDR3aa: CASSTSGGALETQYF
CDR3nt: TGTGCCAGCAGCACTAGCGGGGGGGCGTTGGAGACCCAGTACTTC

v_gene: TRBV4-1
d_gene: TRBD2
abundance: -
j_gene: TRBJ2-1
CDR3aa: CASSQRRSGGPSNEQFF
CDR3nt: TGCGCCAGCAGCCAGAGGAGGAGCGGGGGGCCCAGCAATGAGCAGTTCTTC

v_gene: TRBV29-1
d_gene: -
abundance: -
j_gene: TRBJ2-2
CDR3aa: CSVELTGNTGELFF
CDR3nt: TGCAGCGTTGAATTAACCGGGAACACCGGGGAGCTGTTTTTT

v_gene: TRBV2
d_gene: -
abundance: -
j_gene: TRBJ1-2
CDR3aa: CASRAWQAYGYGYTF
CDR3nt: TGTGCCAGCAGAGCCTGGCAGGCGTACGGCTATGGCTACACCTTC

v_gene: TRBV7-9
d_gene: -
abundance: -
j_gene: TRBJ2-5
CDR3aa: CASSSGIYQETQYF
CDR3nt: TGTGCCAGCAGCTCCGGGATATACCAAGAGACCCAGTACTTC

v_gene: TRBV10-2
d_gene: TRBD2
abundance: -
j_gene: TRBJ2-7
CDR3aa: CASAQGGSGGLYEQYF
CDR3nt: TGCGCCAGCGCCCAGGGCGGTAGCGGGGGCCTCTACGAGCAGTACTTC

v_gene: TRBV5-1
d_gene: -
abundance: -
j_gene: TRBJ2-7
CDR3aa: CASSLGQHGNTEQYF
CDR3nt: TGCGCCAGCAGCTTAGGACAGCACGGTAACACGGAGCAGTACTTC

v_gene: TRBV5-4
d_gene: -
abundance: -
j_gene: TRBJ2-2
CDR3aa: CASSLQASAGELFF
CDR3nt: TGTGCCAGCAGCTTACAGGCCAGCGCCGGGGAGCTGTTTTTT

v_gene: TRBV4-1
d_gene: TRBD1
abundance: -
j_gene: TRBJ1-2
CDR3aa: CASSQGRDSSYGYTF
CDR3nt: TGCGCCAGCAGCCAAGGGCGGGACAGTTCGTATGGCTACACCTTC

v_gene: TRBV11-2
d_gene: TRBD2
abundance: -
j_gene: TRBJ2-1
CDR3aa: CASSLFVTSGGANEQFF
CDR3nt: TGTGCCAGCAGCTTATTTGTAACTAGCGGGGGGGCAAATGAGCAGTTCTTC

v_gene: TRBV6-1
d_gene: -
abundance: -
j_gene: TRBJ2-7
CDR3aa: CASSEGVEQYF
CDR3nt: TGTGCCAGCAGTGAAGGAGTGGAGCAGTACTTC

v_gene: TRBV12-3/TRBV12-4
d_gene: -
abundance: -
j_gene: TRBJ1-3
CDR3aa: CASNQLGNTIYF
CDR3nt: TGTGCCAGCAACCAACTCGGAAACACCATATATTTT

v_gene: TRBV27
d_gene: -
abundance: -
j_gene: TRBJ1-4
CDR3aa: CASSPQGWDEKLFF
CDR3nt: TGTGCCAGCAGTCCACAGGGTTGGGACGAAAAACTGTTTTTT

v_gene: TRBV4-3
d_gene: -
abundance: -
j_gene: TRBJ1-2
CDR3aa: CASSQDIGTNLGGYTF
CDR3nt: TGCGCCAGCAGCCAAGATATCGGGACAAATCTTGGTGGCTACACCTTC

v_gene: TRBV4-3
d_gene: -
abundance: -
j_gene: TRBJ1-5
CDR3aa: CASSLDRGAQHF
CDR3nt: TGCGCCAGCAGCCTAGACAGAGGAGCCCAGCATTTT

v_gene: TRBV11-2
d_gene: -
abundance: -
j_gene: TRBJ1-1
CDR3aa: CASSSPPWQAYDTEAFF
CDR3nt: TGTGCCAGCAGCTCCCCTCCGTGGCAGGCTTATGACACTGAAGCTTTCTTT

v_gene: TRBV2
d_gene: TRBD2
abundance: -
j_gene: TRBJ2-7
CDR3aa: CASSESGGADEQYF
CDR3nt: TGTGCCAGCAGTGAAAGCGGGGGGGCTGACGAGCAGTACTTC

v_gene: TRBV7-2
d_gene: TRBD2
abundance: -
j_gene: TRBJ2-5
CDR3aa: CASSLERTSGGYQETQYF
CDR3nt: TGTGCCAGCAGCTTAGAGAGGACTAGCGGGGGGTACCAAGAGACCCAGTACTTC

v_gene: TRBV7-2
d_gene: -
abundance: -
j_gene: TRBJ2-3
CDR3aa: CASRFLGHTSTDTQYF
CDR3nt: TGTGCCAGCAGATTCTTAGGACACACTAGCACAGATACGCAGTATTTT

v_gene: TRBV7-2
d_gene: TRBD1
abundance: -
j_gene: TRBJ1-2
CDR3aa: CASGVRGQYGYTF
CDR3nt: TGTGCCAGCGGCGTCAGGGGGCAATATGGCTACACCTTC

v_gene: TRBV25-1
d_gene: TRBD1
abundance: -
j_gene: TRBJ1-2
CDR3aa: CASRGQGVDGYTF
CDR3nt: TGTGCCAGCAGAGGACAGGGGGTTGATGGCTACACCTTC

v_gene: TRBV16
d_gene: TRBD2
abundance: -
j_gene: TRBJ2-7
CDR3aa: CASSQGRGDGYEQYF
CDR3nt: TGTGCCAGCAGCCAAGGTCGGGGGGACGGCTACGAGCAGTACTTC

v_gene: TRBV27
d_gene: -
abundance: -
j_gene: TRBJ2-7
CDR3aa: CASMRPPYEQYF
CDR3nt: TGTGCCAGCATGAGGCCACCCTACGAGCAGTACTTC

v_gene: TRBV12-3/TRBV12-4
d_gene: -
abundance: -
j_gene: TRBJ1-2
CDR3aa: CASSPGSLLRF
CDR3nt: TGTGCCAGCAGCCCCGGGTCTCTTCTGCGCTTC

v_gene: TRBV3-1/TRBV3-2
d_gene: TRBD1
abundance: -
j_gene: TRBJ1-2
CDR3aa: CASSRQTGASGYTF
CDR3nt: TGTGCCAGCAGCCGCCAGACAGGGGCCAGCGGCTACACCTTC

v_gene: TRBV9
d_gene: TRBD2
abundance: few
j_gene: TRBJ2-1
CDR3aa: CASSLAISGGPYNEQFF
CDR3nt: TGTGCCAGCAGCCTAGCTATAAGCGGGGGGCCCTACAATGAGCAGTTCTTC

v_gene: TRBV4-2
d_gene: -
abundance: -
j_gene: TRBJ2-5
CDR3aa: CASSQDGTGQETQYF
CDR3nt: TGTGCCAGCAGCCAAGACGGCACAGGTCAAGAGACCCAGTACTTC

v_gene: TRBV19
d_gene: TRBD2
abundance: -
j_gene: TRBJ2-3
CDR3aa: CASTLAGGTDTQYF
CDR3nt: TGTGCCAGTACCTTAGCGGGGGGCACAGATACGCAGTATTTT

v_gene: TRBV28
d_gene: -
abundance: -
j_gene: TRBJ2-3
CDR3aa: CASSPQSDTQYF
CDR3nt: TGTGCCAGCAGTCCTCAGTCGGATACGCAGTATTTT

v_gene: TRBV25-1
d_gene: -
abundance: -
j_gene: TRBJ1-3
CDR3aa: CAREMGHQGGNTIYF
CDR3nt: TGTGCCAGGGAAATGGGACATCAAGGCGGAAACACCATATATTTT